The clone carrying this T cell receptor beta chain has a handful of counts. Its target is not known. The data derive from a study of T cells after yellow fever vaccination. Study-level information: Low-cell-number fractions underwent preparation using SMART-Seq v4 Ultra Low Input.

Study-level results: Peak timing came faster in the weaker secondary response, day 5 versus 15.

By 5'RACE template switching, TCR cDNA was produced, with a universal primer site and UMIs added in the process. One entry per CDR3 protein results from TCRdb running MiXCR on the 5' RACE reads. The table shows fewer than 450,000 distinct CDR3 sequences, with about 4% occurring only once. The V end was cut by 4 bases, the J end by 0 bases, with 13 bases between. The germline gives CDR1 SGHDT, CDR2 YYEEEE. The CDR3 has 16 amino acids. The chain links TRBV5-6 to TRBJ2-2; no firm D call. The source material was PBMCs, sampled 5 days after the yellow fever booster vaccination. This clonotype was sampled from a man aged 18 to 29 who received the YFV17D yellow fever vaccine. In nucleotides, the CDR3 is TGTGCCAGCAGCGGGCTGTCACGGGCGAACACCGGGGAGCTGTTTTTT. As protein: CASSGLSRANTGELFF.